The T cell receptor gamma chain described here comes from a study of γδ T cells in repeated Plasmodium falciparum infection. J lost 8 bases, V lost 2 bases, and 3 bases had no gene match. Germline CDR1 is EGSNGY and CDR2 is YDSYNSKV. The CDR3 runs 11 residues. TCRdb re-processed the multiplex PCR reads via CATT. The table has around 27,000 gamma-chain clones, 1.4% to 1.5% seen once. This clone was found many times. Gammadelta T cells were flow-sorted from PBMC into Vgamma9/Vdelta2+ and Vdelta2-negative populations for bulk analysis. The TCR comes from a pool of human donors (malaria-infected and uninfected, not separated). The sequenced sample was gamma-delta T cells from blood. The chain links TRGV2 to TRGJ1 or TRGJ2. The CDR3 is CATWDEDKKLF. As DNA, the CDR3 is TGTGCCACCTGGGACGAAGATAAGAAACTCTTT.